The 7 T cell receptor beta chains presented below share a single source sample, sequenced in a study of blood T cells in healthy people across ages. Then a second PCR, running about 7 to 11 cycles, was carried out with a sample-barcoded 5' primer and a J-beta primer mix. TCRdb passed the 5' RACE reads through MiXCR, listing each CDR3 protein once. The table lists about 800,000 distinct CDR3 sequences, around 25% of them singletons. The same sample was also used in a study of T cells of mothers and their children.

Source material: blood. Receptors originate from a boy aged 5-17 years in good health.

The rearrangement links TRBV7-2 to TRBJ1-1; D call uncertain. V was shortened by 9 bases and J by 6 bases, with 26 bases between the two germline ends. The CDR3 is 16 residues long. The germline V gene has CDR1 SGHTA and CDR2 FQGNSA. Written as DNA, the CDR3 is TGTGCCAGTAGCAACCAAATGGCCAGAGGCGGGCCTGAAGCTTTCTTT. It yields the protein CASSNQMARGGPEAFF.

This clonotype was seen just once. V and J are TRBV3-1 and TRBJ1-2, with D possibly TRBD1 on 6 matching bases. Germline assignment: CDR1 LGHDT and CDR2 YNNKEL (reference sequence). The CDR3 extends over 14 amino acids. The V end lost 4 bases, the J end lost 4 bases, and 13 bases lay between the germline ends. CDR3 DNA: TGTGCCAGCAGCCGCACAGGGACGTTCTATGGCTACACCTTC. Residues: CASSRTGTFYGYTF.

This clonotype was seen only a few times. A junction end diverges from the germline sequence, so it may reflect a read error. J is TRBJ1-4 and V is TRBV15, with a possible D match to TRBD1 (6 bases). This CDR3 comprises 17 residues. The germline gives CDR1 LNHNV, CDR2 YYDKDF (reference sequence). The CDR3 DNA follows: TGTGCCACCAGCAGAGAGGGATTCAGGGGAACTAATGAAAAGCTGTTTTTT. Its translation is CATSREGFRGTNEKLFF.

This clonotype occurred a few times. J is TRBJ2-3 and V is TRBV7-3, with TRBD2 identical over 7 bases. Unmatched junction bases numbered 6, after V lost 5 bases and J lost 1 base. This CDR3 has 15 amino acids. Germline V CDR1 and CDR2: SGHTA, FQGTGA. CDR3 coding DNA: TGTGCCAGCAGCCCCAGCGGGATTGGCACAGATACGCAGTATTTT. Residues: CASSPSGIGTDTQYF.

J is TRBJ2-3 and V is TRBV20-1, with D maybe TRBD2 (5 bases). Germline V CDR1 and CDR2: DFQATT, SNEGSKA (reference sequence). The ends were cut back, 3 bases at V and 0 bases at J, with 13 bases in the middle. The CDR3 is 15 amino acids. This CDR3 reads CSASYGGRSTDTQYF. Written as DNA, the CDR3 is TGCAGTGCTAGCTACGGCGGGCGGAGCACAGATACGCAGTATTTT.

V gene TRBV7-9 combines with J gene TRBJ2-5; 7 positions agree with TRBD1. This CDR3 has 15 amino acids. Germline V gene lookup returns CDR1 SEHNR and CDR2 FQNEAQ (reference sequence). The V segment lost 5 bases and the J segment 2 bases; nucleotides outside the gene matches: 8. For the CDR3, the DNA is TGTGCCAGCAGCCCAAGGACAGGAAATCAAGAGACCCAGTACTTC. Amino acids: CASSPRTGNQETQYF. Full variable domain (rest looked up from reference TRBV7-9 and TRBJ2-5): DTGVSQNPRHKITKRGQNVTFRCDPISEHNRLYWYRQTLGQGPEFLTYFQNEAQLEKSRLLSDRFSAERPKGSFSTLEIQRTEQGDSAMYLCASSPRTGNQETQYFGPGTRLLVL.

This clonotype was seen only a few times. The V and J genes are TRBV7-2 and TRBJ1-2; 10 bases map to TRBD1. The J segment lost 3 bases and the V segment lost 4 bases, leaving 14 bases of the junction unmatched. This CDR3 comprises 18 residues. CDR1 SGHTA and CDR2 FQGNSA come from the germline V gene. In DNA, the CDR3 is TGTGCCAGCAGCTCTTTAGCGACATCCGGGACAGGGGACTATGGCTACACCTTC. Its protein product is CASSSLATSGTGDYGYTF.